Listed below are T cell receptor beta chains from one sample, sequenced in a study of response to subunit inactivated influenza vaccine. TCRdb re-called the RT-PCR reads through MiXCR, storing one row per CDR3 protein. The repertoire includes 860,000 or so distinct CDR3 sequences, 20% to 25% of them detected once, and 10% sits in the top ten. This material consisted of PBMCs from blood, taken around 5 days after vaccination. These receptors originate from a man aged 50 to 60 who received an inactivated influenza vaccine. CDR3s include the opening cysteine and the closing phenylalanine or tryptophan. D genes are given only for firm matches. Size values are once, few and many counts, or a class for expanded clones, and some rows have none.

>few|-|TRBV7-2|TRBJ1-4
TGTGCCAGCAGCCCCGGAAGCTTAGCTGAAAAACTGTTTTTT
CASSPGSLAEKLFF
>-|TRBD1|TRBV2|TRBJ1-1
TGTGCCAGCACGGACAGGGAGGGTACTGAAGCTTTCTTT
CASTDREGTEAFF
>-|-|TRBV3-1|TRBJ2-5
TGTGCCAGCAGCCAAGAAACAGGACGCTGGGAGACCCAGTACTTC
CASSQETGRWETQYF
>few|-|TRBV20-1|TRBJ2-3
TGCAGTGCCCGGGGAGAGGGGGGAACAGATACGCAGTATTTT
CSARGEGGTDTQYF
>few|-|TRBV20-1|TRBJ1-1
TGCAGTGCTAACAAAGAGTCGGCTTTCTTT
CSANKESAFF
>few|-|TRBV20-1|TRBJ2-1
TGCAGTGCTAAGAAGCGGAGCACCTACAATGAGCAGTTCTTC
CSAKKRSTYNEQFF
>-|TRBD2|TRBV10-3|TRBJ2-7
TGTGCCATCAGTGAGTCGCTTACCGGGCTAGCGGGGAGAGGCTACGAGCAGTACTTC
CAISESLTGLAGRGYEQYF
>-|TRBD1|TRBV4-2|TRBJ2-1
TGTGCCAGCAGCCACGGGCCCGACAGGGGGCTGGCGAATGAGCAGTTCTTC
CASSHGPDRGLANEQFF
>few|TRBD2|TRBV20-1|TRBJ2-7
TGCAGTGCTAACGCTGGGAGCGGGGTGAACTACGAGCAGTACTTC
CSANAGSGVNYEQYF
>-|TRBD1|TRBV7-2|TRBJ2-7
TGTGCCAGCAGCTTAGGTCAGGGGGCAGCCTACGAGCAGTACTTC
CASSLGQGAAYEQYF
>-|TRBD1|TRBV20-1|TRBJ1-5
TGCAGTGCCAGACAGGGCATGAACAATCAGCCCCAGCATTTT
CSARQGMNNQPQHF
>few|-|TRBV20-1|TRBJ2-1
TGCAGTGCAAGAAACTCGCGGGTCCACTCCTACAATGAGCAGTTCTTC
CSARNSRVHSYNEQFF
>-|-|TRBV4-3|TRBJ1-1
TGCGCCAGCAGCCAAGATGGTGACTCGAACACTGAAGCTTTCTTT
CASSQDGDSNTEAFF
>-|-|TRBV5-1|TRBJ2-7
TGCGCCAGCAGCTTGGGCGGGCTCAAAGAGTCCTACGAGCAGTACTTC
CASSLGGLKESYEQYF
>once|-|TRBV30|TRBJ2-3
TGTGCCTGGAGTCTACAGGGTGGAGGAGATACGCAGTATTTT
CAWSLQGGGDTQYF
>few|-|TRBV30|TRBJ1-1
TGTGCCTGGAGTCTGGGAGGTTGGACTGAAGCTTTCTTT
CAWSLGGWTEAFF
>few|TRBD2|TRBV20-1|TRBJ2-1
TGCAGTGCTAGAGACGGACTAGAGTACAATGAGCAGTTCTTC
CSARDGLEYNEQFF
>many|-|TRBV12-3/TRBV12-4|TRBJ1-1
TGTGCCAGCAGTTTAGAGAGGACAGTCACTGAAGCTTTCTTT
CASSLERTVTEAFF
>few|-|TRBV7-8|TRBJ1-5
TGTGCCAGCAGCCCCTTAAGGACAGCACTTAGCAATCAGCCCCAGCATTTT
CASSPLRTALSNQPQHF
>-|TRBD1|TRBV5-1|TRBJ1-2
TGCGCCAGCAGCCCCGACAGGGAATATGGCTACACCTTC
CASSPDREYGYTF
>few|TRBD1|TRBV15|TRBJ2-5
TGTGCCACCAGCACCCTTTTCCGGGACAGGGGGCCCGAGGAGACCCAGTACTTC
CATSTLFRDRGPEETQYF
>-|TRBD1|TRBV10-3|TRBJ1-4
TGTGCCATCAGCCAGGACAGGGACACTGAAAAACTGTTTTTT
CAISQDRDTEKLFF
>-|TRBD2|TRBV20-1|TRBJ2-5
TGCAGTGCTCCCATGACTAGCGGGAGGCAAGAGACCCAGTACTTC
CSAPMTSGRQETQYF
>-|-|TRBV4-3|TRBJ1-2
TGCGCCAGCAGCCTAGGGGGAGGCTACTCCTTC
CASSLGGGYSF
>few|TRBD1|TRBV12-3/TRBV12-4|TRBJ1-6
TGTGCCAGCAGTACCCCGACAGGGTTAAATTCACCCCTCCACTTT
CASSTPTGLNSPLHF
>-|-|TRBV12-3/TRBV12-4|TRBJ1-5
TGTGCCAGCCGCAGAGGGGCCCATCAGCCCCAGCATTTT
CASRRGAHQPQHF